Listed here are 5 T cell receptor beta chains from one sample, sequenced in a study of shared clonotypes between healthy human individuals (dated by TCRdb to 2019 to 2021). Library preparation was by the immunoSEQ multiplex PCR assay. The source is immuneACCESS, and TCRdb retained only in-frame sequences with V and J called. Part of the clones is not carried over; for the studies checked, unresolved V genes explain less than half of this, and the remainder is unexplained. The sample profile shows roughly 2.4 million clones; around 95% of them were found once. The top ten constitute around 0.13% of the sample. Specimen: naive CD4+ T cells sorted from blood. The cell subset or site label, read with the paper, signifies: CD45RA+ positively selected. The source is a man aged 18 to 29 in good health.

Turning to this clone: The sample holds other DNA sequences that translate to the same CDR3. V usage is TRBV18 and J usage is TRBJ1-2, with 8 bases that match TRBD1. V shed 3 bases and J 3 bases; nucleotides not matched to a gene: 6. The germline V gene encodes CDR1 KGHSH and CDR2 LQKENI. The length of the CDR3 is 15 residues. CDR3 sequence: CASSPGTGGDYGYTF. The CDR3 DNA follows: TGTGCCAGCTCACCCGGGACAGGTGGTGACTATGGCTACACCTTC.

This chain links TRBV5-4 with TRBJ2-1; 10 bases are shared with TRBD2. With V trimmed by 0 bases and J by 3 bases, 3 bases remained unmatched. There are 16 residues in the CDR3. CDR1 and CDR2 from the germline V gene are SGHNT and YYREEE (reference sequence). The CDR3: CASSLGSGGNYNEQFF. CDR3 coding DNA: TGTGCCAGCAGCTTGGGTAGCGGGGGGAACTACAATGAGCAGTTCTTC.

In its sample, this clone was seen once. The chain couples TRBV18 to TRBJ2-1, with 8 bases aligning to TRBD2. Unmatched junction bases numbered 4, after V lost 6 bases and J lost 6 bases. This CDR3 is built from 13 residues. Germline V gene lookup returns CDR1 KGHSH and CDR2 LQKENI. CDR3 residues: CASSSGGANEQFF. In nucleotides, the CDR3 is TGTGCCAGCTCGAGCGGGGGTGCCAATGAGCAGTTCTTC. The full variable domain, rest sourced from reference TRBV18 and TRBJ2-1, is NAGVMQNPRHLVRRRGQEARLRCSPMKGHSHVYWYRQLPEEGLKFMVYLQKENIIDESGMPKERFSAEFPKEGPSILRIQQVVRGDSAAYFCASSSGGANEQFFGPGTRLTVL.

The chain uses TRBV9 and TRBJ2-5; a possible D gene is TRBD2 (6 bases). Germline lookup yields CDR1 SGDLS and CDR2 YYNGEE. V lost 4 bases to trimming and J lost 3 bases, with 16 bases between them. This CDR3 has 15 residues. The DNA of the CDR3 is TGTGCCAGCAGCTCCAGCGGAGGGCCCGAAGAGACCCAGTACTTC. This translates into CASSSSGGPEETQYF. Full variable domain (remainder filled in from reference TRBV9 and TRBJ2-5): DSGVTQTPKHLITATGQRVTLRCSPRSGDLSVYWYQQSLDQGLQFLIQYYNGEERAKGNILERFSAQQFPDLHSELNLSSLELGDSALYFCASSSSGGPEETQYFGPGTRLLVL.

The genes are TRBV30 and TRBJ2-7, with D maybe TRBD1 (7 bases). V was trimmed by 7 bases and J by 3 bases, leaving 10 bases between them. The CDR3 consists of 11 residues. CDR1 and CDR2 (germline): GTSNPN, SVGIG (reference sequence). The CDR3 loop reads CASQGGYEQYF. CDR3 nucleotide sequence: TGTGCCTCTCAGGGGGGCTACGAGCAGTACTTC.